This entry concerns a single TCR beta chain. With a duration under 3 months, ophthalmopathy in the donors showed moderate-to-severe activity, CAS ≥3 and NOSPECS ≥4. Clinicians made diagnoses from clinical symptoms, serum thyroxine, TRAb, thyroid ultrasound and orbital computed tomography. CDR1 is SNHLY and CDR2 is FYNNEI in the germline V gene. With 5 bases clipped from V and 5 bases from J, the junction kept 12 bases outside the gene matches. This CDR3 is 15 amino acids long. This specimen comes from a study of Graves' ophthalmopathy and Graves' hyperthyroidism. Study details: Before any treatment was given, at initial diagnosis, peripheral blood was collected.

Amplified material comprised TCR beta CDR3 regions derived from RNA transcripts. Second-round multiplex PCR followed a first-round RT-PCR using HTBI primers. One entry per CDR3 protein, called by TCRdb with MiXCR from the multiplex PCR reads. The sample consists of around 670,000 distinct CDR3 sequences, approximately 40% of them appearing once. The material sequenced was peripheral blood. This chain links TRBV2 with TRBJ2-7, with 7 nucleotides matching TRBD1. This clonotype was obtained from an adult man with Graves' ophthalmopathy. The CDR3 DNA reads TGTGCCAGCAGTTACGTTGGTGGGACAGTGGACGAGCAGTACTTC. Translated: CASSYVGGTVDEQYF.